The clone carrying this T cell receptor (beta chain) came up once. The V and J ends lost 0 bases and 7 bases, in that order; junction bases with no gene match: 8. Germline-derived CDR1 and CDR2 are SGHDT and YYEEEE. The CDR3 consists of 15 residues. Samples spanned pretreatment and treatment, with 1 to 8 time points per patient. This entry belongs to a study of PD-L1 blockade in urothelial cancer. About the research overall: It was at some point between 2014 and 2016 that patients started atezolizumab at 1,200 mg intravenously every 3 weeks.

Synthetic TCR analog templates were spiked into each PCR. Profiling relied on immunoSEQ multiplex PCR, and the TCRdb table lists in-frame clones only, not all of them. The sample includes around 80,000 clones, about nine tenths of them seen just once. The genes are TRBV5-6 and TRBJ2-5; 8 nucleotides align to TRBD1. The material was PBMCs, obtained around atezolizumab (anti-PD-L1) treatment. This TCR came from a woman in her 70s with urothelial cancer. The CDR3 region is CASSLEGAGGVTQYF. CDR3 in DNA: TGTGCCAGCAGCTTGGAAGGGGCAGGGGGCGTGACCCAGTACTTC.